The 11 T cell receptor beta chains below come from one sample, sequenced in a study of blood T cell repertoires in COVID-19. Sequencing used immunoSEQ multiplex PCR; TCRdb keeps in-frame clones, though not all of them. This table holds 150,000 to 200,000 clones, about 85% found once. Sequencing input: peripheral blood. These receptors were collected from a man aged 65-85 years with active or convalescent COVID-19.

The chain couples TRBV6-2 or TRBV6-3 to TRBJ2-2; TRBD2 might be the D (7 bases). Germline V CDR1 and CDR2: MNHEY, SVGEGT. V lost 2 bases and J 1 base, leaving 14 bases between the germline ends. The CDR3 spans 17 residues. CDR3 in amino acids: CASSYALGGVNTGELFF. The DNA for the CDR3 is TGTGCCAGCAGTTACGCCTTAGGGGGGGTGAACACCGGGGAGCTGTTTTTT.

Turning to this clone: Other DNA variants within this sample encode the same CDR3. V usage is TRBV18 and J usage is TRBJ1-1; weak D call: TRBD1 (5 bases). The CDR3 runs 13 residues. Deletions cut 2 bases from V and 1 base from J, with 5 bases between. CDR1 is KGHSH, CDR2 LQKENI, per germline. CDR3 nucleotides: TGTGCCAGCTCACCAGGACAGAACACTGAAGCTTTCTTT. Encoded protein: CASSPGQNTEAFF.

As DNA, the CDR3 is TGTGCCAGCAGCCAAGATCCCCGGAGGGATACGCAGTATTTT. Its translation is CASSQDPRRDTQYF. The chain joins TRBV3-1 (or the pseudogene TRBV3-2) to TRBJ2-3; a possible D gene is TRBD2 (5 bases). V gave up 0 bases and J gave up 6 bases, with 10 bases separating them. The CDR3 has 14 residues. Looked up from germline, CDR1 is LGHDT and CDR2 is YNNKEL (reference sequence).

The V gene is TRBV2, the J gene TRBJ2-1; 9 nucleotides line up with TRBD1. Losses at the gene ends were 4 bases for V and 6 bases for J; bases not matched to a gene: 10. The CDR3 is made up of 16 amino acids. Germline assignment: CDR1 SNHLY and CDR2 FYNNEI. CDR3 region: CASSVGTGGQFNEQFF. CDR3 nucleotides: TGTGCCAGCAGTGTCGGAACAGGGGGCCAATTCAATGAGCAGTTCTTC.

The chain joins TRBV6-5 to TRBJ1-1; D is perhaps TRBD1 (5 bases). The V and J ends lost 2 bases and 6 bases respectively, with 10 bases between them. This CDR3 comprises 13 residues. The germline CDR1 and CDR2 sequences are MNHEY and SVGAGI. In DNA form, the CDR3 reads TGTGCCAGCAGTTACGTTGGGGGGGCTGAAGCTTTCTTT. It encodes CASSYVGGAEAFF.

The chain carries TRBV29-1 and TRBJ2-7, with a tentative D call TRBD1 (5 bases). Germline values: CDR1 SQVTM, CDR2 ANQGSEA. This CDR3 contains 13 residues. V lost 4 bases and J 2 bases, leaving 12 bases between the germline ends. In nucleotides, the CDR3 is TGCAGCGTTGGTATAAGGGGCCCCTACGAGCAGTACTTC. Translated, it gives CSVGIRGPYEQYF.

The rearrangement uses TRBV29-1 and TRBJ2-1; 10 nucleotides match TRBD2. Germline assignment: CDR1 SQVTM and CDR2 ANQGSEA. Trimming removed 3 bases from V and 5 bases from J; junction bases left unmatched: 7. The CDR3 totals 15 residues. CDR3 sequence: CSVDGTSGEDNEQFF. In DNA, the CDR3 is TGCAGCGTTGATGGCACTAGCGGGGAGGACAATGAGCAGTTCTTC.

This CDR3 reads CASNRDRGGEQYF. The DNA of the CDR3 is TGTGCCAGCAACAGGGACAGGGGAGGCGAGCAGTACTTC. The rearrangement joins TRBV5-4 to TRBJ2-7; the match to TRBD1 covers 10 bases. The CDR3 extends over 13 amino acids. After removal of 6 bases from V and 6 bases from J, the junction contained 6 bases not matched to a gene. Germline V CDR1 and CDR2: SGHNT, YYREEE (reference sequence).

The sample holds a few counts of this clone. The rearrangement links TRBV10-3 to TRBJ1-4; 8 nucleotides line up with TRBD1. Trimming at V came to 6 bases and at J to 5 bases, leaving 8 bases not matched to a gene. Germline-derived CDR1 and CDR2 are ENHRY and SYGVKD. There are 15 residues in the CDR3. The CDR3 sequence is CAIRSPDRGNEKLFF. Written as DNA, the CDR3 is TGTGCCATCAGGTCCCCCGACAGGGGCAATGAAAAACTGTTTTTT.

V and J are TRBV24-1 and TRBJ2-3; no clear D gene. The CDR3 length is 15 residues. Trimming pared 3 bases from V and 3 bases from J, leaving 12 bases between. In germline, CDR1 is KGHDR, CDR2 SFDVKD. The CDR3 DNA follows: TGTGCCACCAGTGATCCCCCACCGGGTACAGATACGCAGTATTTT. The encoded protein is CATSDPPPGTDTQYF.

The gene calls are TRBV6-5 and TRBJ2-3, with TRBD2 as a possible D gene (6 bases). From germline, CDR1 is MNHEY and CDR2 SVGAGI. This CDR3 spans 15 amino acids. Deletions cut 7 bases from V and 2 bases from J, with 16 bases between. For the CDR3, the DNA is TGTGCCAGCAAATTTGGGAGGCAACTCACAGATACGCAGTATTTT. This gives the protein CASKFGRQLTDTQYF.